Below are 12 T cell receptor beta chains sequenced from a single sample in a study of blood T cell repertoires in COVID-19. Profiled with immunoSEQ multiplex PCR; TCRdb holds only in-frame clones, not every one. The data show some 220,000 clones, about 88% seen once. Source material: PBMCs or T cells enriched from blood (not recorded which). The receptor set was obtained from a woman in her 30s who had recovered from COVID-19.

The chain is built from TRBV6-5 and TRBJ1-4; maybe TRBD1 (5 bases). V lost 4 bases and J lost 10, with 10 bases in between. Looked up from germline, CDR1 is MNHEY and CDR2 is SVGAGI. The CDR3 consists of 12 residues. CDR3 amino acids: CASSSPQGKLFF. The CDR3 DNA is TGTGCCAGCAGTTCACCCCAGGGAAAACTGTTTTTT.

The rearrangement uses TRBV4-1 and TRBJ2-2; 7 bases are a match to TRBD1. This CDR3 contains 15 residues. In germline, CDR1 is MGHRA, CDR2 YSYEKL. The J segment lost 5 bases and the V segment lost 3 bases, leaving 6 bases of the junction unmatched. The CDR3 loop reads CASSHPTGVTGELFF. CDR3 DNA sequence: TGCGCCAGCAGCCATCCTACAGGGGTTACCGGGGAGCTGTTTTTT.

The rearrangement links TRBV25-1 to TRBJ1-2; 9 bases fit TRBD1. The J segment lost 8 bases and the V segment lost 1 base, leaving 5 bases of the junction unmatched. Germline loops: CDR1 MGHDK, CDR2 SYGVNS. The CDR3 spans 14 residues. Here the CDR3 reads CASSEWTGEVGYTF. CDR3 in DNA: TGTGCCAGCAGTGAATGGACAGGGGAGGTGGGCTACACCTTC.

This clone occurred once. The V call is TRBV28, the J call TRBJ1-5; D not certain. The CDR3 is 14 residues long. Per germline, CDR1 MDHEN and CDR2 SYDVKM. Trimming took 1 base from V and 7 from J, leaving 11 bases between them. This CDR3 reads CASSLSRGTQPQHF. CDR3 in DNA: TGTGCCAGCAGTTTATCTCGGGGAACGCAGCCCCAGCATTTT.

The CDR3 nucleotides are TGTGCCAGCAGCTTACCCCTCACCGGGGAGCTGTTTTTT. This translates into CASSLPLTGELFF. V and J are TRBV7-3 and TRBJ2-2; D is undetermined. Looked up from germline, CDR1 is SGHTA and CDR2 is FQGTGA. There are 13 residues in the CDR3. V was trimmed by 2 bases and J by 4 bases, leaving 5 bases between them.

The CDR3 region has the DNA TGTGCCAGCAGTTTGATCTCAGCGAATCAGCCCCAGCATTTT. It is translated as CASSLISANQPQHF. This rearrangement joins TRBV28 to TRBJ1-5; D unclear. The CDR3 sequence is 14 residues long. Germline values: CDR1 MDHEN, CDR2 SYDVKM. V was clipped by 3 bases and J by 4 bases, with 10 bases between them.

The genes are TRBV3-1 (or the pseudogene TRBV3-2) and TRBJ2-5; 10 bases agree with TRBD1. Germline V gives CDR1 LGHDT, CDR2 YNNKEL (reference sequence). V was pared by 6 bases and J by 6 bases, with 7 bases of the junction left unmatched. CDR3 length: 14 residues. This CDR3 is CASRAGTGEKTQYF. CDR3 bases: TGTGCCAGCAGAGCCGGGACAGGGGAGAAGACCCAGTACTTC.

The chain links TRBV7-9 to TRBJ1-3, with D tentatively TRBD1 (5 bases). Per germline, CDR1 SEHNR and CDR2 FQNEAQ (reference sequence). Trimming cost V 2 bases and J 2 bases, with 10 bases left between them. This CDR3 is built from 15 residues. DNA of the CDR3: TGTGCCAGCAGCTTATCCGGCAGGGCTGGAAACACCATATATTTT. Translated: CASSLSGRAGNTIYF.

The chain couples TRBV11-1 to TRBJ2-7; 7 bases align to TRBD1. There are 14 residues in the CDR3. V shed 5 bases, J shed 3 bases, and the junction held 7 bases outside the gene matches. The germline V gene has CDR1 SGHAT and CDR2 FQDESV (reference sequence). The CDR3 here is CASSPYAGGYEQYF. The CDR3 DNA reads TGTGCCAGCAGCCCCTATGCAGGGGGCTACGAGCAGTACTTC. Full variable domain (missing parts from reference TRBV11-1 and TRBJ2-7): EAEVAQSPRYKITEKSQAVAFWCDPISGHATLYWYRQILGQGPELLVQFQDESVVDDSQLPKDRFSAERLKGVDSTLKIQPAELGDSAMYLCASSPYAGGYEQYFGPGTRLTVT.

V usage is TRBV7-9 and J usage is TRBJ2-7, with 9 bases matching TRBD1. The V and J ends lost 7 bases and 4 bases, in that order; junction bases with no gene match: 11. This CDR3 has 15 residues. Germline CDR1 SEHNR, CDR2 FQNEAQ (reference sequence). The CDR3 nucleotides are TGTGCCAGCAAGCCGCTACAGGGGGCGAATTACGAGCAGTACTTC. Protein sequence: CASKPLQGANYEQYF. The full variable domain, rest sourced from reference TRBV7-9 and TRBJ2-7, is DTGVSQNPRHKITKRGQNVTFRCDPISEHNRLYWYRQTLGQGPEFLTYFQNEAQLEKSRLLSDRFSAERPKGSFSTLEIQRTEQGDSAMYLCASKPLQGANYEQYFGPGTRLTVT.

This chain uses TRBV6-5 with TRBJ2-7, with 9 bases that match TRBD1. The CDR3 is 16 amino acids. Unmatched junction bases numbered 6, after V lost 0 bases and J lost 3 bases. Germline loops: CDR1 MNHEY, CDR2 SVGAGI. The CDR3 reads CASSYSTTGGFYEQYF. CDR3 DNA sequence: TGTGCCAGCAGTTACTCGACCACAGGGGGCTTCTACGAGCAGTACTTC.

The CDR3 DNA follows: TGTGCCAGCAGCTTAGGGGGCAGCACAGATACGCAGTATTTT. Amino acids: CASSLGGSTDTQYF. The chain is built from TRBV11-2 and TRBJ2-3; tentatively, D is TRBD1 (5 bases). CDR1 SGHAT and CDR2 FQNNGV come from the germline V gene. Trimming left V 1 base short and J 0 bases short, with 5 bases between. The CDR3 contains 14 residues.